Listed here is a single T cell receptor (beta chain). No cognate antigen has been identified for it. Per-base qualities were not stored, and no clone one base away is much larger. TCRbeta CDR3 regions were amplified from genomic DNA using the immunoSEQ Assay, a bias-controlled multiplex PCR. Per the source publication's procedure: Nucleated cell counts per sample were estimated from amplification of reference gene primers within the assay. Sequence reads were collapsed and filtered to measure the absolute abundance of every unique TCRbeta CDR3 rearrangement. Productive Simpson clonality was computed per sample as the square root of Simpson's diversity index over productive rearrangements. TCRdb obtained this table from immuneACCESS and retained in-frame rearrangements with V and J assigned. These tables miss some clones; where compared with another copy, unresolved V genes account for less than half of the shortfall, and the remainder is unexplained. V and J calls and clone size are given by that table; D and trimming were obtained from the DNA. Counted in this sample were approximately 200,000 clones; about 88% of them appeared once. Together, the top ten hold 1% to 1.4% of the sample.

The sample belongs to a study of blood T cell repertoires in COVID-19 (dated by TCRdb to 2019 to 2021). In terms of the full investigation: Samples covering the acute and convalescent phases of COVID-19 were provided by collaborators in the United States, Italy and Spain. Nearly every sample came with metadata listing a de-identified subject ID, COVID-19 status, age in years and sex. Where HLA class I and class II types were available, the types were taken from metadata supplied by the sample provider, not from assay-based typing. The material from the prospective study consisted of cDNA or gDNA derived from T cells, B-cell-depleted T cells, or PBMCs. Samples were obtained from the ongoing ImmuneRACE study (first 160 participants) and from about 1,300 subjects provided by 6 global collaborators. The repertoires were released in a freely available public database meant as a resource for research on the immune response to SARS-CoV-2. Deeply sampled blood TCRbeta repertoires from subjects exposed to, actively infected with, or recovered from COVID-19 were included in the dataset. Paper-wide results and their limitations: The amount of clinical and demographic metadata varied by source and participant and was provided uncurated.

Collaborating institutions collected whole blood in K2EDTA tubes following their own protocols. Collaborator samples were shipped for TCRbeta analysis as frozen whole blood, isolated PBMCs, or DNA extracted from either sample type. The CDR1 and CDR2 encoded by the germline V gene are SGHDN and FVKESK. V was cut back by 0 bases and J by 0 bases, leaving a gap of 8 bases between them. CDR3 length: 15 amino acids, cysteine to phenylalanine. Only the CDR3 part of the read is kept: 45 bases, read in frame from the first base. This chain is built from TRBV14 and TRBJ1-2; no D gene is confidently identified. Sequenced sample: peripheral blood. This receptor was obtained from a man aged 25-45 years with acute or convalescent COVID-19. The CDR3 sequence is CASSQDGRTNYGYTF. The DNA sequence is given as TGTGCCAGCAGCCAAGATGGGAGAACTAACTATGGCTACACCTTC.